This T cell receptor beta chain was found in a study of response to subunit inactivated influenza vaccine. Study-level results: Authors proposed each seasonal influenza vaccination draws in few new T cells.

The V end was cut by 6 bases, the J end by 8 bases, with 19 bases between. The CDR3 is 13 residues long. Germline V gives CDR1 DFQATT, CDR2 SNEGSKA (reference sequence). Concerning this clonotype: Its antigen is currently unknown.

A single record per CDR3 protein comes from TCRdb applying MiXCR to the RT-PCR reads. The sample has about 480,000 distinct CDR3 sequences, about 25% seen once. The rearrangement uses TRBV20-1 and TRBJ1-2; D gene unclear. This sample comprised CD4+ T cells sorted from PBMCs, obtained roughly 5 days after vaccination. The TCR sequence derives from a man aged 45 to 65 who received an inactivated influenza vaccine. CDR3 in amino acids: CSAPPGTGGGYTF. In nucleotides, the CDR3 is TGCAGTGCCCCCCCGGGAACCGGAGGGGGCTACACCTTC.